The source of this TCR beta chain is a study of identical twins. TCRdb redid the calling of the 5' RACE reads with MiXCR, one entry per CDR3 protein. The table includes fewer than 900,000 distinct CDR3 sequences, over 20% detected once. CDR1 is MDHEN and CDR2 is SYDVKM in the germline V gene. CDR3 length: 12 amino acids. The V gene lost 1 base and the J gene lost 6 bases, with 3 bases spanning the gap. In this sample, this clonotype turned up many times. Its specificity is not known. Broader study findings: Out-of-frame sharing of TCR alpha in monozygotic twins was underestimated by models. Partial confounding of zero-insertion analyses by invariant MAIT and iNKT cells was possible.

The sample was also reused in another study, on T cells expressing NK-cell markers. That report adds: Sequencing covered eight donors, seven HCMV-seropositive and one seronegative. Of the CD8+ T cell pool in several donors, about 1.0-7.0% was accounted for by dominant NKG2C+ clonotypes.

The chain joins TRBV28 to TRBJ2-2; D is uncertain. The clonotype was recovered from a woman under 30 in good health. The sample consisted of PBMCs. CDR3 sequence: CASSLSPGELFF. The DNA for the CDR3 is TGTGCCAGCAGTTTATCCCCCGGGGAGCTGTTTTTT.